This T cell receptor beta chain comes out of a study of cytotoxic CD8 clonotypes in ibrutinib-treated CLL. The wider study: Following a median approximately eleven months of treatment, with a range of 6 to 36, response samples were taken.

From germline, CDR1 is SGHDN and CDR2 FVKESK. The CDR3 totals 15 residues. V was pared by 3 bases and J by 4 bases, with 6 bases of the junction left unmatched. Only in-frame clones appear in the TCRdb table, and some are missing; sequencing was by immunoSEQ multiplex PCR. Of approximately 67,000 clones detected, more than 70% appear once; the ten largest clones hold 7.5% to 8%. The origin of this receptor is a human donor with chronic lymphocytic leukemia. Sequencing used PBMCs, obtained at disease progression, from a patient treated with ibrutinib. The chain is built from TRBV14 and TRBJ2-1; 7 nucleotides agree with TRBD2. The CDR3 nucleotides read TGTGCCAGCAGCCAGCGGTGGGGGGGTTACAATGAGCAGTTCTTC. It specifies CASSQRWGGYNEQFF.